This T cell receptor (beta chain) is from a study of T cell responses to AZD1222 COVID-19 vaccine. The study, taken as a whole, reports: Two AZD1222 doses significantly raised spike-specific TCR breadth and depth over controls. There were repertoire samples only from the period after the peak T cell response.

On this clone: Its antigen is unidentified.

V lost 3 bases and J lost 0; bases outside the gene matches: 9. The germline gives CDR1 SGHNT, CDR2 YYREEE (reference sequence). This CDR3 region has 16 residues. Using immunoSEQ multiplex PCR, the repertoire was profiled, and TCRdb retains in-frame clones only, with some absent. The table includes 180,000 or so clones, roughly 91% detected once. The sequences come from peripheral blood, collected 28 days after the second AZD1222 dose. The chain recombines TRBV5-4 with TRBJ2-7; 7 bases fit TRBD2. The clonotype was recovered from an adult who received the AZD1222 COVID-19 vaccine. CDR3 coding DNA: TGTGCCAGCAGCTCGGGTCTGGGCGGGAGCTCCTACGAGCAGTACTTC. The encoded protein is CASSSGLGGSSYEQYF.